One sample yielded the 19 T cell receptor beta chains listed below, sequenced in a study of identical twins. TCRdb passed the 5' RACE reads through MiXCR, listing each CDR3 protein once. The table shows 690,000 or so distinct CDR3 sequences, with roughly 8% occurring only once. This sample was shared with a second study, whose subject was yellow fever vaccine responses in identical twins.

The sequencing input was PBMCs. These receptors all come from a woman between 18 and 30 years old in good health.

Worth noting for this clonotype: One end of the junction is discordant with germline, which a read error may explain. The CDR3 region is CASSPFENHEQFF. CDR3 nucleotide sequence: TGTGCTAGCAGCCCATTTGAGAACCATGAGCAGTTCTTC. The V call is TRBV7-7, the J call TRBJ2-1; D call uncertain. Germline CDR1 reads SSHAT; CDR2 reads FNYEAQ (reference sequence). The CDR3 is 13 residues long.

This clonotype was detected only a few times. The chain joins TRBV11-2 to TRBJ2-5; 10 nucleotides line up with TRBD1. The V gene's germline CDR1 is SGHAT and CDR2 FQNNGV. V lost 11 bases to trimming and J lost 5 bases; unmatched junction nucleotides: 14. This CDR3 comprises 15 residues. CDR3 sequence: CAGKSGTGVPETQYF. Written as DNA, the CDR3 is TGTGCCGGGAAATCCGGGACAGGGGTGCCGGAGACCCAGTACTTC.

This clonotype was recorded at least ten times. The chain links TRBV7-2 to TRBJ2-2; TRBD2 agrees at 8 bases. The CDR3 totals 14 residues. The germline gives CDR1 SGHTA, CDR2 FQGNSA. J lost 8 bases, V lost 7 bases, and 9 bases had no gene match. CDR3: CASTTTGGKGELFF. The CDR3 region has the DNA TGTGCCAGCACCACTACGGGGGGGAAGGGGGAGCTGTTTTTT.

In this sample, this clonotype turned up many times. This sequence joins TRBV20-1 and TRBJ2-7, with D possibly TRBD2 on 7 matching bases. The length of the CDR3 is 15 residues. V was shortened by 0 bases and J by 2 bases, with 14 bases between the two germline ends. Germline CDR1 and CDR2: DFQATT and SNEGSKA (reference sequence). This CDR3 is CSAREGGREAYEQYF. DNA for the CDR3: TGCAGTGCTAGAGAGGGGGGCCGGGAGGCCTACGAGCAGTACTTC.

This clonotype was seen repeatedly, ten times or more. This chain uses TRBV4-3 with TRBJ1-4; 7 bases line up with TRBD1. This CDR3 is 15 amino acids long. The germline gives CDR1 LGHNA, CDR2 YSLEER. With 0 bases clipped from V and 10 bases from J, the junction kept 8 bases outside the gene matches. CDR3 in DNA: TGCGCCAGCAGCCAAGATCGAGACAGGGCGGGAAAACTGTTTTTT. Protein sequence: CASSQDRDRAGKLFF.

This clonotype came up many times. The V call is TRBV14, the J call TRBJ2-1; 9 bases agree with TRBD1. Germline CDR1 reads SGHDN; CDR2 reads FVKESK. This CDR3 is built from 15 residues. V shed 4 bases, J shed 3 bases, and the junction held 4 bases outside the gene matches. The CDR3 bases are TGTGCCAGCAGCCCCAGACAGGGGGTCTACAATGAGCAGTTCTTC. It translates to CASSPRQGVYNEQFF.

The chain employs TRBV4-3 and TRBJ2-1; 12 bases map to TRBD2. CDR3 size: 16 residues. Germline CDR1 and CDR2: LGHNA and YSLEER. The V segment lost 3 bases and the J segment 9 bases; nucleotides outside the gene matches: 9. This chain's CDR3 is CASSHPLAGGTSEQFF. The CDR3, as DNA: TGCGCCAGCAGCCACCCGCTAGCGGGAGGGACCAGTGAGCAGTTCTTC.

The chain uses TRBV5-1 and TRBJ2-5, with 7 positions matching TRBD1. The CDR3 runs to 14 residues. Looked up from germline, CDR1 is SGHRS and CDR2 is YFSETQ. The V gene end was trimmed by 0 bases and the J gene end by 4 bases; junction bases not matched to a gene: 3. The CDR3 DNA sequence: TGCGCCAGCAGCTTGGGAGACAGGGTAGAGACCCAGTACTTC. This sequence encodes CASSLGDRVETQYF.

The CDR3: CASSPHGKENTEAFF. Written as DNA, the CDR3 is TGTGCCAGCAGCCCACATGGGAAGGAGAACACTGAAGCTTTCTTT. V usage is TRBV7-3 and J usage is TRBJ1-1; D not resolved. The length of the CDR3 is 15 residues. The V end was cut by 5 bases, the J end by 1 base, with 14 bases between. Germline-derived CDR1 and CDR2 are SGHTA and FQGTGA.

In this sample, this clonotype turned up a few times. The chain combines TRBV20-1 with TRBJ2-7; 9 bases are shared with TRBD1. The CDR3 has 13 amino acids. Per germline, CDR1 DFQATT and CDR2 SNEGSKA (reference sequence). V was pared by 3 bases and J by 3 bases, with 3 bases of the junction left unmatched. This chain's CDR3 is CSASWDRDYEQYF. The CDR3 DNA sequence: TGCAGTGCTAGTTGGGACAGGGACTACGAGCAGTACTTC.

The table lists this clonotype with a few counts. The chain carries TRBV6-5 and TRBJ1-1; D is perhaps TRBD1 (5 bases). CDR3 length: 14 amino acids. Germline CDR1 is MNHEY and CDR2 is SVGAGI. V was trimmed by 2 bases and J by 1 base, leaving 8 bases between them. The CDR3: CASSYLDRNTEAFF. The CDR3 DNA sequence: TGTGCCAGCAGTTACCTTGACAGGAACACTGAAGCTTTCTTT.

The CDR3 coding sequence is TGTGCCAGCAGCTGGGGCCTAGCGGGGGTTGACGAGCAGTACTTC. The encoded protein is CASSWGLAGVDEQYF. The rearrangement joins TRBV5-5 to TRBJ2-7, with 10 bases aligning to TRBD2. Trimming removed 3 bases from V and 5 bases from J; junction bases left unmatched: 8. The CDR3 has 15 amino acids. From germline, CDR1 is SGHKS and CDR2 YYEKEE (reference sequence).

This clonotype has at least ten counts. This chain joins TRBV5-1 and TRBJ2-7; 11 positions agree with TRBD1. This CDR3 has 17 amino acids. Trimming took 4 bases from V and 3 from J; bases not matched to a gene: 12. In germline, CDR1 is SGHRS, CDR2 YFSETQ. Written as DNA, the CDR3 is TGCGCCAGCAGCCATGGGGACAGGGGGATTGGGAACTACGAGCAGTACTTC. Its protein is CASSHGDRGIGNYEQYF. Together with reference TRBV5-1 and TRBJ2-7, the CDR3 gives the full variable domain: KAGVTQTPRYLIKTRGQQVTLSCSPISGHRSVSWYQQTPGQGLQFLFEYFSETQRNKGNFPGRFSGRQFSNSRSEMNVSTLELGDSALYLCASSHGDRGIGNYEQYFGPGTRLTVT.

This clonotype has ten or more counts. This CDR3 is CASSSPQRYEQYF. The CDR3 DNA reads as TGCGCCAGCAGCTCCCCTCAGCGCTACGAGCAGTACTTC. The gene calls are TRBV5-1 and TRBJ2-7, with unresolved D. Per the germline V gene, CDR1 is SGHRS and CDR2 is YFSETQ. This CDR3 spans 13 amino acids. V dropped 3 bases and J dropped 3 bases, with 10 bases sitting between them.

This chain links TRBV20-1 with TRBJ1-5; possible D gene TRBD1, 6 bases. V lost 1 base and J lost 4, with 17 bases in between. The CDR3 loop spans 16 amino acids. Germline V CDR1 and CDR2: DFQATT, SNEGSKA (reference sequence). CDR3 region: CSARVPAGDRNQPQHF. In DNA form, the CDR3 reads TGCAGTGCTAGAGTTCCGGCAGGGGACCGAAATCAGCCCCAGCATTTT.

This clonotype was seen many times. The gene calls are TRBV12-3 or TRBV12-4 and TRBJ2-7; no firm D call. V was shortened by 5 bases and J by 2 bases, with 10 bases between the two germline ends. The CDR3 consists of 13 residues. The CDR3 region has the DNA TGTGCCAGCAGTCAGGCCGGCGCCTACGAGCAGTACTTC. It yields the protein CASSQAGAYEQYF.

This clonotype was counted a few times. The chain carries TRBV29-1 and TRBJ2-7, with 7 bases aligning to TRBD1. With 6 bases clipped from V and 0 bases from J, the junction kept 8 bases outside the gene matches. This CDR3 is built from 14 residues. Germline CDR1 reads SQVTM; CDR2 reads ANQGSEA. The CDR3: CSVIRTGSSYEQYF. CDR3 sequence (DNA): TGCAGCGTCATAAGGACAGGAAGCTCCTACGAGCAGTACTTC.

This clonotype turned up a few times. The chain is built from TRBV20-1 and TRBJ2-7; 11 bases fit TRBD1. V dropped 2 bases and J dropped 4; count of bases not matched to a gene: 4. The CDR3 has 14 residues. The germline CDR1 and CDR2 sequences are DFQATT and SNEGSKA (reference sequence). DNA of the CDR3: TGCAGTGCTAGAAGGACAGGGGGCTGGTACGAGCAGTACTTC. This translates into CSARRTGGWYEQYF.

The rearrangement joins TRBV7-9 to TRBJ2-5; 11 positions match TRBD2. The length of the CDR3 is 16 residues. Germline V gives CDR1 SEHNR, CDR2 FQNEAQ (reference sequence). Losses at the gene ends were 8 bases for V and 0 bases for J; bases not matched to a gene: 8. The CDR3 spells CASRTGLAEYQETQYF. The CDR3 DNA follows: TGTGCCAGCCGGACGGGACTAGCGGAGTACCAAGAGACCCAGTACTTC.